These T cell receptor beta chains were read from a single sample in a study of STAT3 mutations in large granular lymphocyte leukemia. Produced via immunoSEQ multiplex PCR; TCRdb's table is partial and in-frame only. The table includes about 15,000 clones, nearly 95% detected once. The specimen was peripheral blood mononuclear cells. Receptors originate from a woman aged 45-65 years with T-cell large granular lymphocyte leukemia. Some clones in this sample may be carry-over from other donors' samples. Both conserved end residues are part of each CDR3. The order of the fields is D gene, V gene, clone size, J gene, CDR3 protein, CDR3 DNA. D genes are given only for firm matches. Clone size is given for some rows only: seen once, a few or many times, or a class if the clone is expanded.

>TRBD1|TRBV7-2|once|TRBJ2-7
CASSLAGTVREQYF
TGTGCCAGCAGCTTAGCGGGGACAGTACGAGAGCAGTACTTC
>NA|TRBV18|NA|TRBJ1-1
CASSPSPSWPGKTEAFF
TGTGCCAGCTCACCCTCACCGTCCTGGCCCGGGAAGACTGAAGCTTTCTTT
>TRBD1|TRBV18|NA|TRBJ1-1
CASSPRMGQGNTEAFF
TGTGCCAGCTCACCAAGGATGGGACAGGGGAACACTGAAGCTTTCTTT
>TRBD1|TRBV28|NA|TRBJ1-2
CASSLPDRGGGYTF
TGTGCCAGCAGTTTACCGGACAGGGGAGGTGGCTACACCTTC
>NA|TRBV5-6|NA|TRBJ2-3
CASSLAEDTQYF
TGTGCCAGCAGCTTGGCTGAGGATACGCAGTATTTT
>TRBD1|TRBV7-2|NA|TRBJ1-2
CASSPQGGYGYTF
TGTGCCAGCAGCCCCCAGGGGGGCTATGGCTACACCTTC
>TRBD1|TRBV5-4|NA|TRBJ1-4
CASRRTGTDEKLFF
TGTGCCAGCAGGCGGACAGGAACAGATGAAAAACTGTTTTTT
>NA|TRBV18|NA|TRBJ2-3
CASSPQGSTDTQYF
TGTGCCAGCTCCCCTCAGGGAAGCACAGATACGCAGTATTTT
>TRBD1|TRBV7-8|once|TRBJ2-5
CASSSYGGQGAGETQYF
TGTGCCAGCAGCTCATATGGGGGACAGGGGGCAGGAGAGACCCAGTACTTC
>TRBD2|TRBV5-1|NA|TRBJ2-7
CASRNSGSSYEQYF
TGCGCCAGCAGGAATAGCGGGAGTTCATACGAGCAGTACTTC
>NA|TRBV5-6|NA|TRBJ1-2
CASSLVGLLANYGYTF
TGTGCCAGCAGCTTGGTTGGTCTCTTAGCTAACTATGGCTACACCTTC
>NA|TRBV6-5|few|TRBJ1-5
CASRDGSNQPQHF
TGTGCCAGCAGGGACGGGAGCAATCAGCCCCAGCATTTT
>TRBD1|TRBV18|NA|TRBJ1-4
CASSRGPNEKLFF
TGTGCCAGCTCAAGGGGGCCGAATGAAAAACTGTTTTTT
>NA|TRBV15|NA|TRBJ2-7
CATSRAGGQAEQYF
TGTGCCACCAGCAGAGCTGGGGGGCAGGCCGAGCAGTACTTC
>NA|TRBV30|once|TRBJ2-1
CAWSLRGFQGEQFF
TGTGCCTGGAGCCTCCGGGGCTTTCAGGGTGAGCAGTTCTTC
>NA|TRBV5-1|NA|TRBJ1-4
CASSLASVATNEKLFF
TGCGCCAGCAGCTTGGCCTCAGTGGCAACTAATGAAAAACTGTTTTTT
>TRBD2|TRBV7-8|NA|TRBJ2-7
CASSLASGGSFEQYF
TGTGCCAGCAGCTTAGCCTCGGGCGGGAGCTTCGAGCAGTACTTC
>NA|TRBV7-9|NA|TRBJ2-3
CASSFQGTDTQYF
TGTGCCAGCAGCTTTCAGGGCACAGATACGCAGTATTTT
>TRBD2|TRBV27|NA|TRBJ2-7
CASSPRTSGTYEQYF
TGTGCCAGCAGTCCGCGGACTAGCGGGACTTACGAGCAGTACTTC
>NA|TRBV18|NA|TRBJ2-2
CASSPQLGAGELFF
TGTGCCAGCTCCCCACAACTAGGTGCCGGGGAGCTGTTTTTT
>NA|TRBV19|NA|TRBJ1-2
CASTAASGYGYTF
TGTGCCAGTACGGCCGCTTCGGGCTATGGCTACACCTTC
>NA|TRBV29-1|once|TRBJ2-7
CSVDSRGNEQYF
TGCAGCGTAGACAGTCGCGGCAACGAGCAGTACTTC
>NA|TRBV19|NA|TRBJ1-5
CASRGQHNQPQHF
TGTGCCAGTCGCGGACAGCATAATCAGCCCCAGCATTTT
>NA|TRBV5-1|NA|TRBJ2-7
CASSTHPGSLEQYF
TGCGCCAGCAGCACACATCCGGGATCTCTGGAGCAGTACTTC
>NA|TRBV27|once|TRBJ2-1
CASTPLGLNNEQFF
TGTGCCAGCACCCCATTGGGTCTTAACAATGAGCAGTTCTTC
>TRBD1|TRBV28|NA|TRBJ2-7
CASRGVGTGVHEQYF
TGTGCCTCCAGGGGGGTCGGGACAGGGGTGCACGAGCAGTACTTC
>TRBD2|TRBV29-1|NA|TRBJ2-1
CSVSRGAGGYNEQFF
TGCAGCGTCTCAAGGGGGGCGGGAGGCTACAATGAGCAGTTCTTC